This record covers a single T cell receptor (beta chain). Its cognate antigen is unknown. Sequencing used immunoSEQ multiplex PCR; TCRdb keeps in-frame clones, though not all of them. The data show some 7,000 clones, with almost 85% seen just once and roughly an eighth held by the top ten. Normal lung was taken at the farthest possible site, at least 3 cm from tumour. This sample is part of a study of immune cell composition in non-small cell lung cancer. Study-wide points: Tumour-associated clones >0.5% occurred in roughly a third of adenocarcinomas, roughly 75% of squamous.

This TCR derives from a human donor with non-small cell lung cancer. Sequencing input: non-adjacent lung tissue.

The DNA of the CDR3 is TGTGCCAGCAGCTTAGTTCAGGGAGAGGGCACCGGGGAGCTGTTTTTT. This encodes CASSLVQGEGTGELFF. V and J are TRBV7-8 and TRBJ2-2, with D perhaps assigned TRBD1 or TRBD2 (5 bases each). In germline, CDR1 is SGHVS, CDR2 FQNEAQ. V lost 1 base to trimming and J lost 4 bases, with 13 bases between them. CDR3 length: 16 amino acids.